A selection of T cell receptor beta chains follows, all from one sample in a study of control samples from healthy donors and cancer patients. Here immunoSEQ multiplex PCR was the method, and the copy in TCRdb shows in-frame clones only, minus some. Of around 150,000 clones in the sample, roughly 95% are singletons; the top ten hold over 1%. The sequenced material came from blood. The receptors come from a woman aged 25 to 39 in good health. CDR3s include the opening cysteine and the closing phenylalanine or tryptophan. A D gene is named only where the DNA matches it firmly. A clone size is listed for some rows: how often the clone was seen (once, few, many), or a class if it is expanded.

>TRBJ2-6|TRBV7-6|.|.
CASSLALTVSGANVLTF
TGTGCCAGCAGCTTAGCGCTCACAGTCTCTGGGGCCAACGTCCTGACTTTC
>TRBJ2-1|TRBV28|TRBD2|.
CASIPSGLRNEQFF
TGTGCCAGCATCCCTAGCGGTTTGAGGAATGAGCAGTTCTTC
>TRBJ1-4|TRBV18|TRBD1|.
CASSSDRVGEKLFF
TGTGCCAGCTCATCGGACAGGGTGGGAGAAAAACTGTTTTTT
>TRBJ2-1|TRBV11-1|.|.
CASSLLRVKYNEQFF
TGTGCCAGCAGCTTATTGAGAGTTAAGTACAATGAGCAGTTCTTC
>TRBJ2-7|TRBV18|TRBD1|once
CASSPGHRTGSSYEQYF
TGTGCCAGCTCCCCAGGTCATCGGACAGGGAGCTCCTACGAGCAGTACTTC
>TRBJ1-2|TRBV28|.|.
CASRRRVGVGYTF
TGTGCCAGCAGGCGGAGGGTCGGCGTTGGCTACACCTTC
>TRBJ2-7|TRBV6-5|TRBD1|.
CASRRDRPREQYF
TGTGCCAGCAGGAGGGACAGGCCCCGGGAGCAGTACTTC
>TRBJ2-3|TRBV29-1|TRBD2|.
CSVGGTSGADTQYF
TGCAGCGTTGGAGGGACTAGCGGCGCAGATACGCAGTATTTT
>TRBJ1-6|TRBV28|.|.
CASSLYGGAGLVSPLHF
TGTGCCAGCAGTTTATATGGGGGCGCGGGTCTTGTTTCACCCCTCCACTTT
>TRBJ2-7|TRBV29-1|.|.
CSVKTLYEQYF
TGCAGCGTTAAGACTCTATACGAGCAGTACTTC
>TRBJ2-7|TRBV11-2|.|.
CASSLDATLVYEQYF
TGTGCCAGCAGCTTAGATGCGACATTGGTCTACGAGCAGTACTTC
>TRBJ1-1|TRBV18|.|.
CASSPLQDTEAFF
TGTGCCAGCTCACCGTTACAGGACACTGAAGCTTTCTTT
>TRBJ2-7|TRBV27|.|.
CASSFTGTEQYF
TGTGCCAGCAGCTTTACAGGGACGGAGCAGTACTTC